This is a list of T cell receptor beta chains from one sample in a study of cytomegalovirus exposure and HLA in healthy donors. Profiling relied on immunoSEQ multiplex PCR, and the TCRdb table lists in-frame clones only, not all of them. The table records 150,000 to 200,000 clones, roughly 85% of them present only once. The source material was PBMCs. Receptor source: a woman aged 40 to 50 in good health and CMV-seronegative. Both conserved end residues are part of each CDR3. Fields, in order: V gene, J gene, D gene, clone size, CDR3 DNA, CDR3 protein. D genes are given only for firm matches. Not all rows give a size; the values are once, few, many and, for expanded clones, a class.

V gene: TRBV19
J gene: TRBJ2-2
D gene: NA
clone size: few
CDR3 DNA: TGTGCCAGTAAATGGTTTAGCGGGGAGCTGTTTTTT
CDR3 protein: CASKWFSGELFF

V gene: TRBV5-6
J gene: TRBJ2-1
D gene: TRBD2
clone size: NA
CDR3 DNA: TGTGCCAGCAGCTTTCCCAGCGGGGCCTACAATGAGCAGTTCTTC
CDR3 protein: CASSFPSGAYNEQFF

V gene: TRBV9
J gene: TRBJ2-7
D gene: NA
clone size: NA
CDR3 DNA: TGTGCCAGCAGCGTAGGTACTGCACAGGGTGAGCAGTACTTC
CDR3 protein: CASSVGTAQGEQYF

V gene: TRBV10-1
J gene: TRBJ1-6
D gene: TRBD1
clone size: NA
CDR3 DNA: TGCGCCAGCAGTGAGCCCGACAGGGTTTATAATTCACCCCTCCACTTT
CDR3 protein: CASSEPDRVYNSPLHF

V gene: TRBV6-1
J gene: TRBJ2-1
D gene: NA
clone size: once
CDR3 DNA: TGTGCCAGCAGTGAACATCCGAGGGAGCAGTTCTTC
CDR3 protein: CASSEHPREQFF

V gene: TRBV29-1
J gene: TRBJ2-1
D gene: NA
clone size: NA
CDR3 DNA: TGCAGCGTTGGCCACCTGAGGGAGGTCTACAATGAGCAGTTCTTC
CDR3 protein: CSVGHLREVYNEQFF

V gene: TRBV21-1
J gene: TRBJ1-5
D gene: NA
clone size: NA
CDR3 DNA: TGTGCCAGCATTACAGCGGGGGATAATAGCAATCAGCCCCAGCATTTT
CDR3 protein: CASITAGDNSNQPQHF

V gene: TRBV7-2
J gene: TRBJ1-1
D gene: TRBD1
clone size: NA
CDR3 DNA: TGTGCCAGCAGCTCCCAGGGGGGCATTGGGACTGAAGCTTTCTTT
CDR3 protein: CASSSQGGIGTEAFF

V gene: TRBV9
J gene: TRBJ2-1
D gene: TRBD2
clone size: NA
CDR3 DNA: TGTGCCAGCAGCGTAGTAGCGGGAGGTGGCAATGAGCAGTTCTTC
CDR3 protein: CASSVVAGGGNEQFF

V gene: TRBV29-1
J gene: TRBJ2-2
D gene: TRBD1
clone size: NA
CDR3 DNA: TGCAGCGCAAGGACAGGGGGCACCGGGGAGCTGTTTTTT
CDR3 protein: CSARTGGTGELFF

V gene: TRBV9
J gene: TRBJ2-2
D gene: TRBD2
clone size: NA
CDR3 DNA: TGTGCCAGCAGCGTAGGGGGGGGGAACACCGGGGAGCTGTTTTTT
CDR3 protein: CASSVGGGNTGELFF

V gene: TRBV28
J gene: TRBJ2-1
D gene: NA
clone size: NA
CDR3 DNA: TGTGCCAGCAGTTTATCTCCAGGTACCCTTAACAATGAGCAGTTCTTC
CDR3 protein: CASSLSPGTLNNEQFF

V gene: TRBV15
J gene: TRBJ2-1
D gene: TRBD2
clone size: once
CDR3 DNA: TGTGCCACCAGCACGGGACTAGCGGGAGTGTTTGGTGAGCAGTTCTTC
CDR3 protein: CATSTGLAGVFGEQFF

V gene: TRBV9
J gene: TRBJ1-1
D gene: TRBD1
clone size: NA
CDR3 DNA: TGTGCCAGCAGCGTAGAGGGACAGGGGGTCACTGAAGCTTTCTTT
CDR3 protein: CASSVEGQGVTEAFF

V gene: TRBV19
J gene: TRBJ1-4
D gene: NA
clone size: NA
CDR3 DNA: TGTGCCAGTACCACGGATGGGCCAGGGGCCGCAACTAATGAAAAACTGTTTTTT
CDR3 protein: CASTTDGPGAATNEKLFF

V gene: TRBV27
J gene: TRBJ2-2
D gene: TRBD1
clone size: few
CDR3 DNA: TGTGCCAGCAGTACTTATGGACAGGGGGCGGGAGGGGAGCTGTTTTTT
CDR3 protein: CASSTYGQGAGGELFF

V gene: TRBV30
J gene: TRBJ1-1
D gene: NA
clone size: NA
CDR3 DNA: TGTGCCTGGGGACGGGGAGAAGCTTTCTTT
CDR3 protein: CAWGRGEAFF